Following are 2 T cell receptor beta chains from one sample sequenced in a study of cytomegalovirus exposure and HLA in healthy donors. The study ran its PCR with 60 Vbeta and 13 Jbeta primers. The data were produced by immunoSEQ multiplex PCR, yet TCRdb's version contains in-frame clones alone and is incomplete. The sample records tens of thousands of clones, 86% being singletons. Sequenced sample: PBMCs. The receptors were sampled from a woman in her thirties or forties in good health and CMV-seropositive.

The chain carries TRBV19 and TRBJ2-6; TRBD1 aligns across 7 bases. The CDR3 extends over 14 amino acids. The trim removed 6 bases at V and 9 bases at J, leaving 8 bases unmatched. The germline V gene has CDR1 LNHDA and CDR2 SQIVND (reference sequence). The chain's CDR3 is CASSPGQLVNVLTF. CDR3 DNA: TGTGCCAGTAGCCCGGGACAGCTCGTCAACGTCCTGACTTTC. Full variable domain (rest looked up from reference TRBV19 and TRBJ2-6): DGGITQSPKYLFRKEGQNVTLSCEQNLNHDAMYWYRQDPGQGLRLIYYSQIVNDFQKGDIAEGYSVSREKKESFPLTVTSAQKNPTAFYLCASSPGQLVNVLTFGAGSRLTVL.

The gene calls are TRBV2 and TRBJ2-7; 7 bases line up with TRBD2. The CDR3 totals 15 residues. The trim removed 5 bases at V and 6 bases at J, leaving 13 bases unmatched. CDR1 SNHLY and CDR2 FYNNEI come from the germline V gene. For the CDR3, the DNA is TGTGCCAGCAGTTTTCGAGGGAGGGTAGGAGGCGAGCAGTACTTC. As protein: CASSFRGRVGGEQYF. The variable domain in full, with the rest retrieved from reference TRBV2 and TRBJ2-7, is EPEVTQTPSHQVTQMGQEVILRCVPISNHLYFYWYRQILGQKVEFLVSFYNNEISEKSEIFDDQFSVERPDGSNFTLKIRSTKLEDSAMYFCASSFRGRVGGEQYFGPGTRLTVT.